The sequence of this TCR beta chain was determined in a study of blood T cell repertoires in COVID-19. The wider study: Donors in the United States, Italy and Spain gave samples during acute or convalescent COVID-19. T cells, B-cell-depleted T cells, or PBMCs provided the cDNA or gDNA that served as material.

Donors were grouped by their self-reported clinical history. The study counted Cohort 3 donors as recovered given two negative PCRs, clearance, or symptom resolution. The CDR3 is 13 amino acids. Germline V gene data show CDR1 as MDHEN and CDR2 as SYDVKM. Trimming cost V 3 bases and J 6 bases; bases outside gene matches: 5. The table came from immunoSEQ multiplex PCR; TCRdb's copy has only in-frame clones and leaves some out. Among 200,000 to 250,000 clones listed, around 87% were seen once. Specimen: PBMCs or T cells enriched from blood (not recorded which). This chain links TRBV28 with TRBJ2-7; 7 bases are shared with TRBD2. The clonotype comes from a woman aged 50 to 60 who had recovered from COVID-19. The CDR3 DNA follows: TGTGCCAGCAGTTTCGCGTGGGGGGGCGAGCAGTACTTC. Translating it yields CASSFAWGGEQYF.